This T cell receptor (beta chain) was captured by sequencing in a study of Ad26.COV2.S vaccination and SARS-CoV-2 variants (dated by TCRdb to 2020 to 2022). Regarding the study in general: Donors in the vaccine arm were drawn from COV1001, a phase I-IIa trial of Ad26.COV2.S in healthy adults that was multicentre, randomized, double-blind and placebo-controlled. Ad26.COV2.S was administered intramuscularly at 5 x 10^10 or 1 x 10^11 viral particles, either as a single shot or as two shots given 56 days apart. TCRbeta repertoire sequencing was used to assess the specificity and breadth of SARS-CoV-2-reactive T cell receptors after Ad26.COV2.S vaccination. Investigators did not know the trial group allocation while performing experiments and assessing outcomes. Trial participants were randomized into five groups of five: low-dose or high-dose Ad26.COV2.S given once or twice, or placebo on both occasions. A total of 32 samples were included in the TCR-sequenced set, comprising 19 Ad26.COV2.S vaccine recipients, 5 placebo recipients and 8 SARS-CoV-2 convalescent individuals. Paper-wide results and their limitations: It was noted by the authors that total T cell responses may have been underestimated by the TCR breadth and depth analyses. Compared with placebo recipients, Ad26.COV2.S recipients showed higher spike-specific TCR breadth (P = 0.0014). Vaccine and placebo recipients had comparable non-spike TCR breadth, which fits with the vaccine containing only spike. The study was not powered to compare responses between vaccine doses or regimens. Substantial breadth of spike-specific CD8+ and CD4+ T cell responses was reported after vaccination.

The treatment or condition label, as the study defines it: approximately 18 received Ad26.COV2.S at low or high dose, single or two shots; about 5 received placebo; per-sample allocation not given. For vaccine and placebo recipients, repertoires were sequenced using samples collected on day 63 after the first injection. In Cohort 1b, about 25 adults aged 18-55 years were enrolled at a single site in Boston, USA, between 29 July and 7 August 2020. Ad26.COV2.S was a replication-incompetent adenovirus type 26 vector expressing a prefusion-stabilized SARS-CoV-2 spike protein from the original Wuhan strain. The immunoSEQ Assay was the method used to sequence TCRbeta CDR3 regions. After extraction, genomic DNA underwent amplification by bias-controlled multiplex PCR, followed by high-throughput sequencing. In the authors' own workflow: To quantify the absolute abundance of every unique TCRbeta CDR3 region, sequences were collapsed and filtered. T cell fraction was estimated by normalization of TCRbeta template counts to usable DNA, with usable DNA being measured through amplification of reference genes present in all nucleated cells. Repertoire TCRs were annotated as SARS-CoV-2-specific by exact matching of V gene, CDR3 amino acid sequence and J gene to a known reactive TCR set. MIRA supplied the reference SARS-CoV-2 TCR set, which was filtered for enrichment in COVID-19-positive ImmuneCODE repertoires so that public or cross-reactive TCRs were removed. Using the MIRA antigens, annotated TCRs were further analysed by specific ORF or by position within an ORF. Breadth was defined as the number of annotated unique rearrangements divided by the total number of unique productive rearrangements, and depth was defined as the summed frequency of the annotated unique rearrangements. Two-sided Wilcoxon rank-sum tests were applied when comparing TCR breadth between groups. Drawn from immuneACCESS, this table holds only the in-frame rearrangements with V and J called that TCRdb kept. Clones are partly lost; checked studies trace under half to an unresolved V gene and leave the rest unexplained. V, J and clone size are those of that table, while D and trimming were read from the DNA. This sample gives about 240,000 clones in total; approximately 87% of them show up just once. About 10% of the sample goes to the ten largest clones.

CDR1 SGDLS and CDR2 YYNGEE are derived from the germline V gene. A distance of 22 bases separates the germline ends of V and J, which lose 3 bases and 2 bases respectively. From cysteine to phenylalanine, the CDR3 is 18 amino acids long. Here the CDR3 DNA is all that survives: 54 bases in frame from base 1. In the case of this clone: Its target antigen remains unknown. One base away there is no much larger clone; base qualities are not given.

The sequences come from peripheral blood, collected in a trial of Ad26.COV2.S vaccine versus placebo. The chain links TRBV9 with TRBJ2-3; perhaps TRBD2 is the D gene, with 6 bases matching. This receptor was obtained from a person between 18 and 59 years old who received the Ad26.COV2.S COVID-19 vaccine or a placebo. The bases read TGTGCCAGCAGCGAGGGGAGGTATTCGTACACGACCACAGATACGCAGTATTTT. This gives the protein CASSEGRYSYTTTDTQYF.